A single sample is the source of the 14 T cell receptor beta chains below, sequenced in a study of T cells after yellow fever vaccination. TCRdb reanalysed the 5' RACE reads using MiXCR and keeps one entry per CDR3 protein. The table lists 310,000 or so distinct CDR3 sequences, 3% to 4.5% of them singletons. The source was PBMCs, collected on the day of the yellow fever booster vaccination. The receptors derive from a man younger than 30 who received the YFV17D yellow fever vaccine.

This sequence joins TRBV5-1 and TRBJ2-3; either TRBD1 or TRBD2 may supply D (7 bases each). V was cut by 3 bases and J by 4 bases, with 18 bases left in between. CDR1 is SGHRS, CDR2 YFSETQ, per germline. The CDR3 is made up of 16 amino acids. CDR3 sequence reads: CASSYAPGGDADTQYF. CDR3 DNA sequence: TGCGCCAGCAGCTATGCCCCAGGGGGGGACGCAGATACGCAGTATTTT.

The CDR3 sequence is CASSLGTSLREKLFF. As DNA, the CDR3 is TGTGCCAGCAGTCTAGGGACCTCCCTTCGGGAAAAACTGTTTTTT. The rearrangement links TRBV6-5 to TRBJ1-4; a possible D gene is TRBD1 (5 bases). The CDR3 totals 15 residues. Looked up from germline, CDR1 is MNHEY and CDR2 is SVGAGI. The V end lost 5 bases, the J end lost 8 bases, and 18 bases lay between the germline ends.

This clonotype was seen at least ten times. The chain has TRBV20-1 and TRBJ1-2; 7 bases are a match to TRBD1. The trim removed 4 bases at V and 0 bases at J, leaving 5 bases unmatched. From germline, CDR1 is DFQATT and CDR2 SNEGSKA (reference sequence). The CDR3 sequence is 14 residues long. The CDR3 here is CSATQGVTNYGYTF. As DNA, the CDR3 is TGCAGTGCTACCCAGGGGGTAACTAACTATGGCTACACCTTC.

This clonotype was observed many times. The V call is TRBV7-2, the J call TRBJ2-3, with D hard to call. Germline values: CDR1 SGHTA, CDR2 FQGNSA. Trimming removed 5 bases at V and 2 bases at J, with 8 bases between. The CDR3 extends over 13 amino acids. The DNA of the CDR3 is TGTGCCAGCAGCGCGACGATCACAGATACGCAGTATTTT. Encoded protein: CASSATITDTQYF.

This clonotype was observed at least ten times. The chain is built from TRBV11-2 and TRBJ2-7; D perhaps matches TRBD2 (7 bases). The germline V gene encodes CDR1 SGHAT and CDR2 FQNNGV. Trimming pared 3 bases from V and 2 bases from J, leaving 17 bases between. The CDR3 sequence is 16 residues long. The CDR3 nucleotides read TGTGCCAGCAGCTTGGGGAGGGGGAGTCTTACCTACGAGCAGTACTTC. Translated: CASSLGRGSLTYEQYF. Filled out from reference TRBV11-2 and TRBJ2-7, the complete variable domain reads EAGVAQSPRYKIIEKRQSVAFWCNPISGHATLYWYQQILGQGPKLLIQFQNNGVVDDSQLPKDRFSAERLKGVDSTLKIQPAKLEDSAVYLCASSLGRGSLTYEQYFGPGTRLTVT.

The sample holds many counts of this clonotype. The chain couples TRBV25-1 to TRBJ1-3; weak D call: TRBD1 (5 bases). Germline V lookup: CDR1 MGHDK, CDR2 SYGVNS. Deletions cut 6 bases from V and 3 bases from J, with 21 bases between. This CDR3 spans 17 amino acids. CDR3 loop: CASSDEGREANGNTIYF. In DNA form, the CDR3 reads TGTGCCAGCAGCGATGAGGGCAGGGAGGCAAATGGAAACACCATATATTTT. The full variable domain, rest sourced from reference TRBV25-1 and TRBJ1-3, is EADIYQTPRYLVIGTGKKITLECSQTMGHDKMYWYQQDPGMELHLIHYSYGVNSTEKGDLSSESTVSRIRTEHFPLTLESARPSHTSQYLCASSDEGREANGNTIYFGEGSWLTVV.

This clonotype was detected only a few times. V is TRBV12-3 or TRBV12-4 and J is TRBJ2-1; unclear D gene. The CDR3 runs 16 residues. Trimming took 4 bases from V and 3 from J, leaving 16 bases between them. The CDR3 reads CASSSTARSFYNEQFF. The CDR3 region has the DNA TGTGCCAGCAGTTCTACTGCGAGAAGTTTCTACAATGAGCAGTTCTTC.

This clonotype has at least ten counts. The chain is built from TRBV6-5 and TRBJ2-7, with D possibly matching TRBD2 (7 bases). V gave up 0 bases and J gave up 2 bases, with 17 bases separating them. The CDR3 has 17 amino acids. Germline V gene data show CDR1 as MNHEY and CDR2 as SVGAGI. Here the CDR3 DNA reads TGTGCCAGCAGTTACTCGATGGCGGGGGCAGGGACCTACGAGCAGTACTTC. It is translated as CASSYSMAGAGTYEQYF.

This sequence joins TRBV2 and TRBJ1-5; D remains unclear. There are 14 residues in the CDR3. Trimming stripped 3 bases from V and 1 base from J, with 7 bases between. The germline V gene has CDR1 SNHLY and CDR2 FYNNEI. DNA for the CDR3: TGTGCCAGCAGTGACATCGTCAGCAATCAGCCCCAGCATTTT. It codes for CASSDIVSNQPQHF.

This clonotype showed up many times. The gene calls are TRBV6-5 and TRBJ2-3; 12 bases agree with TRBD2. The CDR3 has 15 residues. The V segment lost 3 bases and the J segment 6 bases; nucleotides outside the gene matches: 4. Germline V gives CDR1 MNHEY, CDR2 SVGAGI. The CDR3 bases are TGTGCCAGCAGTTATGGACTAGCGGGGACGGATACGCAGTATTTT. It is translated as CASSYGLAGTDTQYF.

This clonotype was counted only a few times. The chain employs TRBV7-2 and TRBJ2-3; D is unclear. Germline V CDR1 and CDR2: SGHTA, FQGNSA. This CDR3 spans 12 amino acids. The germline V and J ends were trimmed by 3 bases and 6 bases, with 7 bases remaining between them. The CDR3 here is CASSFRYDTQYF. The CDR3 DNA reads TGTGCCAGCAGCTTTCGGTACGATACGCAGTATTTT.

This clonotype was detected many times. The chain joins TRBV15 to TRBJ2-1; D unclear. Per the germline V gene, CDR1 is LNHNV and CDR2 is YYDKDF (reference sequence). This CDR3 comprises 11 residues. V was shortened by 7 bases and J by 8 bases, with 9 bases between the two germline ends. This chain's CDR3 is CATKLLDEQFF. The CDR3 DNA is TGTGCCACCAAACTTTTGGATGAGCAGTTCTTC.

This clonotype has more than one count but fewer than ten. V gene TRBV19 combines with J gene TRBJ1-4; D possibly corresponds to TRBD1 (5 bases). The V and J ends lost 3 bases and 0 bases respectively, with 14 bases between them. The CDR3 loop spans 17 amino acids. Germline V CDR1 and CDR2: LNHDA, SQIVND (reference sequence). The CDR3 is CASSILGHRTTNEKLFF. The CDR3 nucleotides are TGTGCCAGTAGTATTTTGGGGCACCGGACAACTAATGAAAAACTGTTTTTT.

There are many counts of this clonotype. The chain recombines TRBV20-1 with TRBJ2-3; 8 bases are shared with TRBD2. CDR3 length: 15 amino acids. Germline V gene lookup returns CDR1 DFQATT and CDR2 SNEGSKA (reference sequence). V dropped 6 bases and J dropped 2; count of bases not matched to a gene: 10. Written as DNA, the CDR3 is TGCAGTGCAAGAACCGGGCGGGGGGACACAGATACGCAGTATTTT. Translation gives CSARTGRGDTDTQYF.